What follows are 26 T cell receptor beta chains derived from one specimen sequenced in a study of cytomegalovirus exposure and HLA in healthy donors. The repertoire was sequenced with immunoSEQ multiplex PCR; TCRdb's copy has only in-frame clones and lacks some. The table lists some 72,000 clones, almost 97% of them singletons. The sequenced sample was PBMCs. The origin of the receptors is a man between 18 and 35 years old in good health and CMV-seropositive.

This clone was picked up a small number of times. The chain recombines TRBV25-1 with TRBJ2-7, with D possibly TRBD1 on 6 matching bases. V was clipped by 6 bases and J by 0 bases, with 12 bases between them. Germline CDR1 is MGHDK and CDR2 is SYGVNS. There are 14 residues in the CDR3. As DNA, the CDR3 is TGTGCCAGCAGCCAGACAGGCCTCTCCTACGAGCAGTACTTC. As protein: CASSQTGLSYEQYF.

This rearrangement joins TRBV19 to TRBJ1-1; 7 nucleotides agree with TRBD1. CDR3 length: 12 amino acids. The germline V gene encodes CDR1 LNHDA and CDR2 SQIVND (reference sequence). V gave up 7 bases and J gave up 11 bases; unmatched junction bases: 10. DNA for the CDR3: TGTGCCAGTACTGCGACAGGGTCCTGGGCTTTCTTT. This encodes CASTATGSWAFF.

The V call is TRBV4-1, the J call TRBJ2-7; a possible D gene is TRBD1 (5 bases). Per the germline V gene, CDR1 is MGHRA and CDR2 is YSYEKL. Trimming removed 1 base from V and 2 bases from J, with 15 bases in between. The CDR3 runs 16 residues. The CDR3 spells CASSQVGGAAAYEQYF. The CDR3, as DNA: TGCGCCAGCAGCCAAGTAGGTGGGGCAGCCGCCTACGAGCAGTACTTC.

The V gene is TRBV10-3, the J gene TRBJ2-1; TRBD2 is a possible D gene (5 bases). V was trimmed by 0 bases and J by 2 bases, leaving 14 bases between them. The CDR3 contains 17 residues. From germline, CDR1 is ENHRY and CDR2 SYGVKD. The DNA for the CDR3 is TGTGCCATCAGTGAGTCGTCCCCGGCGGGCACCTACAATGAGCAGTTCTTC. It codes for CAISESSPAGTYNEQFF.

CDR3 in DNA: TGTGCCAGTAGTATAGGACAAGGGGCTGGGGCCAACGTCCTGACTTTC. As protein: CASSIGQGAGANVLTF. This rearrangement joins TRBV19 to TRBJ2-6, with D perhaps matching TRBD1 (5 bases). Germline CDR1 LNHDA, CDR2 SQIVND (reference sequence). The CDR3 totals 16 residues. V lost 1 base, J lost 2 bases, and 9 bases lay in between.

J is TRBJ1-5 and V is TRBV15, with 11 bases matching TRBD1. The ends lost 3 bases at V and 0 bases at J; junction bases unmatched: 10. Germline CDR1 is LNHNV and CDR2 is YYDKDF (reference sequence). This CDR3 is 19 amino acids long. CDR3 in amino acids: CATSSLSGTGGFSNQPQHF. The CDR3 nucleotides are TGTGCCACCAGCAGCCTGTCCGGGACAGGGGGTTTTAGCAATCAGCCCCAGCATTTT.

This clone was picked up one time. The chain is built from TRBV6-5 and TRBJ2-7; D is possibly TRBD1 (5 bases). V was cut by 6 bases and J by 2 bases, with 11 bases left in between. This CDR3 spans 13 amino acids. Germline CDR1 reads MNHEY; CDR2 reads SVGAGI. The DNA for the CDR3 is TGTGCCAGCAGCTGGGGCGGAACCTACGAGCAGTACTTC. It codes for CASSWGGTYEQYF.

The gene calls are TRBV7-9 and TRBJ1-4; D not resolved. Trimming cost V 0 bases and J 8 bases, with 10 bases left between them. The CDR3 contains 14 residues. CDR1 is SEHNR and CDR2 is FQNEAQ in the germline V gene (reference sequence). CDR3 nucleotide sequence: TGTGCCAGCAGCTTAGCCGGGAGACGGGAAAAACTGTTTTTT. Amino acid sequence: CASSLAGRREKLFF.

The rearrangement joins TRBV6-1 to TRBJ2-2, with D perhaps TRBD1 (6 bases). Trimming removed 1 base from V and 9 bases from J, with 12 bases in between. Germline CDR1 MNHNS, CDR2 SASEGT. This CDR3 has 14 residues. The CDR3 sequence: CASSEVVTGRELFF. The CDR3 nucleotides are TGTGCCAGCAGTGAAGTCGTTACAGGGAGGGAGCTGTTTTTT.

The chain recombines TRBV28 with TRBJ1-5; D gene unclear. Germline lookup yields CDR1 MDHEN and CDR2 SYDVKM. This CDR3 is built from 14 residues. V was clipped by 3 bases and J by 0 bases, with 6 bases between them. As DNA, the CDR3 is TGTGCCAGCAGTTTGGCGGCTAGCAATCAGCCCCAGCATTTT. As protein: CASSLAASNQPQHF.

The chain has TRBV6-5 and TRBJ1-2; 10 nucleotides line up with TRBD1. V lost 6 bases to trimming and J lost 2 bases; unmatched junction nucleotides: 6. Per the germline V gene, CDR1 is MNHEY and CDR2 is SVGAGI. This CDR3 comprises 15 residues. The CDR3 DNA follows: TGTGCCAGCAGACCCGGGACAGGGGCAAACTATGGCTACACCTTC. It codes for CASRPGTGANYGYTF.

This clone was picked up a small number of times. The V call is TRBV11-2, the J call TRBJ2-7, with a tentative D call TRBD1 (7 bases). The germline gives CDR1 SGHAT, CDR2 FQNNGV. Trimming left V 5 bases short and J 0 bases short, with 14 bases between. CDR3 length: 15 residues. CDR3 nucleotides: TGTGCCAGCAGCCCGGCGGGACAGATCTCCTACGAGCAGTACTTC. This translates into CASSPAGQISYEQYF.

The CDR3 DNA sequence: TGTGCCAGCAGCTTAGACACTAGCGGTGAGCAGTTCTTC. Protein sequence: CASSLDTSGEQFF. This chain links TRBV7-3 with TRBJ2-1; TRBD2 aligns across 8 bases. Germline values: CDR1 SGHTA, CDR2 FQGTGA. This CDR3 is 13 amino acids long. The V segment lost 2 bases and the J segment 9 bases; nucleotides outside the gene matches: 3.

V and J are TRBV7-9 and TRBJ1-2; 7 bases agree with TRBD1. CDR3 length: 15 amino acids. Germline loops: CDR1 SEHNR, CDR2 FQNEAQ (reference sequence). The V and J ends lost 1 base and 2 bases, in that order; junction bases with no gene match: 4. This CDR3 is CASSLVTGENYGYTF. CDR3 sequence (DNA): TGTGCCAGCAGCTTAGTAACAGGGGAAAACTATGGCTACACCTTC.

The genes are TRBV28 and TRBJ2-7; 7 positions match TRBD1. Germline trimming cut 8 bases from V and 3 bases from J; bases unmatched to any gene: 16. CDR3 length equals 16 residues. CDR1 is MDHEN, CDR2 SYDVKM, per germline. As DNA, the CDR3 is TGTGCCAGCTCTAATAATTACAGGGGAAGCAGCTACGAGCAGTACTTC. This translates into CASSNNYRGSSYEQYF. Together with reference TRBV28 and TRBJ2-7, the CDR3 gives the full variable domain: DVKVTQSSRYLVKRTGEKVFLECVQDMDHENMFWYRQDPGLGLRLIYFSYDVKMKEKGDIPEGYSVSREKKERFSLILESASTNQTSMYLCASSNNYRGSSYEQYFGPGTRLTVT.

The V and J genes are TRBV7-6 and TRBJ1-5; no clear D. Trimming left V 5 bases short and J 0 bases short, with 14 bases between. Germline values: CDR1 SGHVS, CDR2 FNYEAQ. The CDR3 covers 16 residues. CDR3 coding DNA: TGTGCCAGCAGCCCTGGGAGAGGTGGTAGCAATCAGCCCCAGCATTTT. This encodes CASSPGRGGSNQPQHF. Using reference TRBV7-6 and TRBJ1-5 for the parts outside the CDR3, the full variable domain is GAGVSQSPRYKVTKRGQDVALRCDPISGHVSLYWYRQALGQGPEFLTYFNYEAQQDKSGLPNDRFSAERPEGSISTLTIQRTEQRDSAMYRCASSPGRGGSNQPQHFGDGTRLSIL.

The chain joins TRBV18 to TRBJ2-7; 7 positions agree with TRBD2. V shed 3 bases, J shed 6 bases, and the junction held 8 bases outside the gene matches. CDR1 is KGHSH, CDR2 LQKENI, per germline. This CDR3 contains 14 residues. The CDR3 region has the DNA TGTGCCAGCTCACCCGCCCTAGCGGCGCTCGAGCAGTACTTC. This translates into CASSPALAALEQYF.

The rearrangement uses TRBV6-1 and TRBJ1-1; 9 bases are a match to TRBD1. CDR1 is MNHNS, CDR2 SASEGT, per germline. The CDR3 extends over 15 amino acids. V shed 7 bases and J 4 bases; nucleotides not matched to a gene: 10. CDR3 bases: TGTGCCAGCACCGAGAACAGGGGGCGAGGCACTGAAGCTTTCTTT. Translating it yields CASTENRGRGTEAFF.

This clone has only one observation. V and J are TRBV19 and TRBJ2-3; 8 positions agree with TRBD2. CDR3 length: 17 amino acids. V lost 1 base to trimming and J lost 2 bases; unmatched junction nucleotides: 8. CDR1 LNHDA and CDR2 SQIVND come from the germline V gene (reference sequence). The CDR3 protein is CASSIGELADFTDTQYF. The CDR3 DNA follows: TGTGCCAGTAGTATAGGAGAACTAGCGGATTTCACAGATACGCAGTATTTT.

The chain links TRBV7-2 to TRBJ2-4; 7 bases are a match to TRBD2. V lost 1 base and J lost 9; bases outside the gene matches: 12. The CDR3 runs 16 residues. The V gene's germline CDR1 is SGHTA and CDR2 FQGNSA. CDR3 region: CASSLDPRTSIFIQYF. DNA of the CDR3: TGTGCCAGCAGCTTAGATCCAAGGACTAGTATCTTCATTCAGTACTTC. Drawing the rest from reference TRBV7-2 and TRBJ2-4, the complete variable domain is GAGVSQSPSNKVTEKGKDVELRCDPISGHTALYWYRQSLGQGLEFLIYFQGNSAPDKSGLPSDRFSAERTGGSVSTLTIQRTQQEDSAVYLCASSLDPRTSIFIQYFGAGTRLSVL.

The chain is built from TRBV6-5 and TRBJ1-2; D is unresolved. Germline V gene sequence: CDR1 MNHEY, CDR2 SVGAGI. This CDR3 has 14 residues. With 4 bases removed from V and 5 bases from J, the gap between germline ends came to 14 bases. In DNA, the CDR3 is TGTGCCAGCAGTTCGACAAACCCTATTTATGGCTACACCTTC. It yields the protein CASSSTNPIYGYTF.

This clone was counted once. This sequence joins TRBV5-4 and TRBJ2-1, with 7 positions matching TRBD1. V dropped 1 base and J dropped 5; count of bases not matched to a gene: 6. CDR3 length: 15 amino acids. Germline assignment: CDR1 SGHNT and CDR2 YYREEE (reference sequence). CDR3 DNA sequence: TGTGCCAGCAGCTTGAGGCAGGGGGTCCACAATGAGCAGTTCTTC. Translating it yields CASSLRQGVHNEQFF.

The table lists this clone with a few counts. The gene calls are TRBV27 and TRBJ2-7; 10 bases match TRBD2. Germline V gene data show CDR1 as MNHEY and CDR2 as SMNVEV (reference sequence). V dropped 6 bases and J dropped 3; count of bases not matched to a gene: 11. The CDR3 covers 16 residues. CDR3 nucleotide sequence: TGTGCCAGCAGCAGCCGACTAGCGGGCGCGGTCTACGAGCAGTACTTC. This gives the protein CASSSRLAGAVYEQYF.

The chain couples TRBV13 to TRBJ1-1; D uncertain. CDR1 is PRHDT, CDR2 FYEKMQ, per germline (reference sequence). V dropped 0 bases and J dropped 5 bases, with 7 bases sitting between them. The CDR3 has 13 amino acids. Here the CDR3 reads CASSLGGGTEAFF. DNA for the CDR3: TGTGCCAGCAGCTTAGGAGGCGGAACTGAAGCTTTCTTT.

The chain has TRBV27 and TRBJ1-2; D may be TRBD1 (5 bases). V lost 5 bases and J lost 2, with 15 bases in between. This CDR3 is 15 amino acids long. Germline V gene lookup returns CDR1 MNHEY and CDR2 SMNVEV (reference sequence). In DNA, the CDR3 is TGTGCCAGCAGTCGTCTGACAGAGACAAACTATGGCTACACCTTC. It encodes CASSRLTETNYGYTF.

This clone occurred once. V gene TRBV5-1 combines with J gene TRBJ1-1; 9 bases line up with TRBD1. The J segment lost 4 bases and the V segment lost 0 bases, leaving 1 base of the junction unmatched. Germline CDR1 SGHRS, CDR2 YFSETQ. This CDR3 region has 14 residues. The DNA for the CDR3 is TGCGCCAGCAGCTTGGTGACAGGGGGCACTGAAGCTTTCTTT. It specifies CASSLVTGGTEAFF.